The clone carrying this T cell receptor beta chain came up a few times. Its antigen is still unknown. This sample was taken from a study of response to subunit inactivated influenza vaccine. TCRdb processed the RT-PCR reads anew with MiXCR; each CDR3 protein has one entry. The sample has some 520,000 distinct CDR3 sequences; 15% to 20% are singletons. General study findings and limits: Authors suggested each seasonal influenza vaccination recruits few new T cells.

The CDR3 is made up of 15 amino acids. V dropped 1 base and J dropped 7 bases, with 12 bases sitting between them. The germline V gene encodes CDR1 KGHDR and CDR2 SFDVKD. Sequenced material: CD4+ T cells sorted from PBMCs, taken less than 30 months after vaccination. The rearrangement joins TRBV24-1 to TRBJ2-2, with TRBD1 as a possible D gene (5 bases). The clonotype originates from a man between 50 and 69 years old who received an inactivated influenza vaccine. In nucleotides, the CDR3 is TGTGCCACCAGTGATTTTACCCAGGGAATCGGGGAGCTGTTTTTT. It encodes CATSDFTQGIGELFF.